This T cell receptor beta chain derives from a study of cytomegalovirus exposure and HLA in healthy donors. Study in general: Among about 400 genotyped donors, 65% to 90% fell in the Caucasian-associated ancestry cluster. General study findings and limits: Many donors carried some public TCRs, although rarity characterized most TCR sequences. Accurate prediction of HLA-A and HLA-B alleles (for most subjects) was reportedly achieved from TCR beta sequences.

The CDR3 covers 15 residues. Germline CDR1 and CDR2: MNHNS and SASEGT. Trimming stripped 3 bases from V and 10 bases from J, with 16 bases between. Remarks on this clone: Antigen unknown. The same CDR3 can be traced to other DNA sequences in this sample.

PCR amplification relied on 60 Vbeta primers (plus 13 Jbeta primers). Under the authors' procedure: A follow-up analysis tallied around 76 million unique TCR beta chains, roughly 11 million shared. Sequencing used immunoSEQ multiplex PCR; TCRdb keeps in-frame clones, though not all of them. V, J and clone size derive from that table, while D and trimming were established from the DNA sequence. Of fewer than 75,000 clones in the sample, 60% to 85% are singletons; the top ten hold 12%. The sequencing sample was made of PBMCs. This TCR was recovered from a man in his sixties or seventies in good health and CMV-seronegative. V and J are TRBV6-1 and TRBJ1-6; maybe TRBD1 (5 bases). CDR3 sequence: CASSEAGRARSPLHF. The CDR3 region has the DNA TGTGCCAGCAGTGAGGCCGGCAGGGCGAGGTCACCCCTCCACTTT.